The rows below give T cell receptor beta chains drawn from one sample of a study of blood T cells in healthy people across ages. In TCRdb, the 5' RACE reads were re-called with MiXCR into one record per CDR3 protein. The data hold approximately 730,000 distinct CDR3 sequences, with around 40% observed a single time. The specimen was blood. The receptors were sampled from a woman aged 60-70 years in good health. CDR3s include the opening cysteine and the closing phenylalanine or tryptophan. Fields, in order: J gene, V gene, D gene, clone size, CDR3 protein, CDR3 DNA. The D gene is left open where the match is weak. The size field is filled for only some rows; it gives once, few, many or a size class.

TRBJ2-3 TRBV5-1 TRBD2 - CASSSALAGGTDTQYF TGCGCCAGCAGCTCAGCACTAGCGGGGGGGACAGATACGCAGTATTTT
TRBJ2-1 TRBV10-3 - many CAISEGGGPFNEQFF TGTGCCATCAGCGAGGGGGGAGGGCCCTTTAATGAGCAGTTCTTC
TRBJ2-1 TRBV20-1 - - CSARGNSYEQFF TGCAGTGCTAGAGGTAATTCCTACGAGCAGTTCTTC
TRBJ2-1 TRBV6-1 TRBD2 - CASLKLAGGYNEQFF TGTGCCAGCCTAAAGCTAGCGGGGGGATACAATGAGCAGTTCTTC
TRBJ2-1 TRBV10-3 - few CASKNGRGSYNEQFF TGTGCCTCAAAAAATGGGCGGGGCTCCTACAATGAGCAGTTCTTC
TRBJ2-3 TRBV11-1 TRBD2 once CASRPRTSGTDTQYF TGTGCCAGCAGACCAAGGACTAGCGGCACAGATACGCAGTATTTT
TRBJ2-7 TRBV6-2/TRBV6-3 - - CASSYLGAGNYEQYF TGTGCCAGCAGTTACTTAGGGGCCGGGAACTACGAGCAGTACTTC
TRBJ2-1 TRBV19 TRBD2 - CASTLLAGRVNEQFF TGTGCCAGTACCCTACTAGCGGGAAGGGTCAATGAGCAGTTCTTC
TRBJ1-6 TRBV2 - - CASSEVQGYNSPLHF TGTGCCAGCAGTGAAGTACAGGGCTATAATTCACCCCTCCACTTT
TRBJ2-1 TRBV4-2 TRBD2 few CASSQPGLAGSEQFF TGTGCCAGCAGCCAGCCGGGACTAGCGGGATCTGAGCAGTTCTTC
TRBJ2-2 TRBV5-5 - - CASSSWTANTGELFF TGTGCCAGCAGCTCGTGGACAGCCAACACCGGGGAGCTGTTTTTT
TRBJ2-3 TRBV29-1 - few CSAEAVRSTDTQYF TGCAGCGCGGAGGCAGTGAGGAGCACAGATACGCAGTATTTT
TRBJ2-3 TRBV6-5 - - CASSAVASADTQYF TGTGCCAGCAGTGCGGTAGCGTCCGCAGATACGCAGTATTTT
TRBJ2-3 TRBV12-3/TRBV12-4 - - CASSGSWERSGTDTRYF TGTGCCAGCAGTGGGTCTTGGGAGCGTAGCGGCACAGATACGCGGTATTTT
TRBJ1-6 TRBV11-2 - - CASSLGGDSSPLHF TGTGCCAGCAGCTTGGGGGGCGACAGTTCACCCCTCCACTTT
TRBJ2-7 TRBV6-2/TRBV6-3 TRBD1 many CASREGQYEQYF TGTGCCAGCAGAGAGGGACAGTACGAGCAGTACTTC
TRBJ2-5 TRBV7-9 - - CASSVERSETQYF TGTGCCAGCAGCGTAGAAAGGTCCGAGACCCAGTACTTC
TRBJ2-1 TRBV9 - few CASSPGVTYNEQFF TGTGCCAGCAGCCCCGGCGTAACCTACAATGAGCAGTTCTTC
TRBJ2-1 TRBV3-1 - few CASSQSATGYNEQFF TGTGCCAGCAGCCAATCGGCAACCGGATACAATGAGCAGTTCTTC
TRBJ2-1 TRBV20-1 TRBD1 many CSADRGNTDEQFF TGCAGTGCCGACAGGGGCAATACGGATGAGCAGTTCTTC
TRBJ1-1 TRBV7-8 - few CASSLMGLTEAFF TGTGCCAGCAGCTTAATGGGGCTCACTGAAGCTTTCTTT
TRBJ1-6 TRBV10-3 - - CAISGGILYNSPLHF TGTGCCATCAGTGGGGGGATCCTTTATAATTCACCCCTCCACTTT
TRBJ2-2 TRBV25-1 - - CAIQEGTGELFF TGTGCCATACAGGAAGGCACCGGGGAGCTGTTTTTT
TRBJ2-7 TRBV20-1 - few CSGAHSYEQYF TGCAGTGGAGCGCATTCCTACGAGCAGTACTTC
TRBJ2-3 TRBV2 - few CASTLNGLASTQYF TGTGCCAGCACCCTAAATGGGCTAGCAAGTACGCAGTATTTT
TRBJ2-7 TRBV4-1 - - CASSPVRGAREQYF TGCGCCAGCAGCCCCGTTAGGGGGGCTCGGGAGCAGTACTTC
TRBJ2-7 TRBV28 TRBD1 few CASRGTGRDWMRNYEQYF TGTGCCAGCAGGGGGACAGGGAGGGATTGGATGAGAAACTACGAGCAGTACTTC
TRBJ2-2 TRBV9 TRBD2 - CASSIGLAGAGGELFF TGTGCCAGCAGCATAGGGCTAGCGGGAGCTGGCGGGGAGCTGTTTTTT
TRBJ2-7 TRBV7-8 - few CASSRTPGDEQYF TGTGCCAGCAGCCGGACACCTGGGGACGAGCAGTACTTC
TRBJ2-3 TRBV20-1 TRBD2 - CSARLAGETDTQYF TGCAGTGCTAGGCTAGCGGGTGAAACAGATACGCAGTATTTT
TRBJ2-1 TRBV12-3/TRBV12-4 - - CASSFAGAGLGEQFF TGTGCCAGCAGCTTTGCCGGGGCCGGGCTAGGGGAGCAGTTCTTC
TRBJ2-1 TRBV20-1 TRBD2 - CSARVTGGSSYNEQFF TGCAGTGCTAGAGTCACGGGAGGGAGCTCCTACAATGAGCAGTTCTTC
TRBJ2-3 TRBV27 - - CASSTGTDTQYF TGTGCCAGCAGTACCGGCACAGATACGCAGTATTTT
TRBJ2-3 TRBV30 - - CAWSVLLDTQYF TGTGCCTGGAGTGTTTTGTTAGATACGCAGTATTTT
TRBJ1-4 TRBV5-1 TRBD1 - CASRPPGQGGEKLFF TGCGCCAGCAGACCGCCGGGACAGGGGGGCGAAAAACTGTTTTTT
TRBJ2-3 TRBV28 - few CASSLSGANTDTQYF TGTGCCAGCAGTTTATCTGGGGCTAACACAGATACGCAGTATTTT
TRBJ1-4 TRBV20-1 - - CSARDQTGAEKLFF TGCAGTGCTAGAGATCAAACCGGGGCTGAAAAACTGTTTTTT
TRBJ1-1 TRBV3-1 - - CASSQDIEVGTFF TGTGCCAGCAGCCAAGATATTGAGGTAGGGACTTTCTTT
TRBJ2-7 TRBV7-2 TRBD2 - CASSLAVLAGRNEQYF TGTGCCAGCAGCTTAGCGGTACTAGCGGGACGCAATGAGCAGTACTTC
TRBJ2-7 TRBV9 - - CASSVKQGSSYEQYF TGTGCCAGCAGCGTAAAACAGGGAAGCTCCTACGAGCAGTACTTC
TRBJ1-6 TRBV27 - - CASRRAVNSPLHF TGTGCCAGCAGAAGGGCGGTAAATTCACCCCTCCACTTT
TRBJ1-4 TRBV7-2 - few CASTHPTTNEKLFF TGTGCCAGCACCCACCCAACAACTAATGAAAAACTGTTTTTT